This T cell receptor (beta chain) was recovered during a study of PD-L1 blockade in urothelial cancer (dated by TCRdb to 2016 to 2017). At the level of the whole study: All patients started therapy around 2014 and received atezolizumab 1,200 mg intravenously every 3 weeks. About 85% of the roughly 29 patients were identified as males with urothelial cancer of bladder origin, and a prior smoking history was reported by 18 of 29 patients. Patients had an ECOG performance status of 0 or 1 and had received between 0 and 3 prior chemotherapy regimens. Blood samples were analyzed 3 weeks after the start of treatment (second dose) and 6 weeks after the start of treatment. Blood samples gave median yields of approximately 130,000 T cells and over 80,000 unique TCRs, along with a median clonality of approximately 0.084. An exploratory multi-omic analysis was conducted of the somatic, immune and clinical correlates of response to PD-L1 blockade with atezolizumab in urothelial cancer. Pretreatment tumor samples, along with matched peripheral blood serially collected before and after atezolizumab treatment, were subjected to TCR sequencing. Progression-free survival longer than 6 months counted as durable clinical benefit, and TCR features were additionally tested against both progression-free and overall survival. Whole exome sequencing and RNA sequencing of pretreatment tumors were performed alongside TCR sequencing in the same patients. About 10 patients achieved durable clinical benefit and about 22 did not. Twenty-nine patients had pretreatment blood TCR-seq, around 25 had at least one posttreatment blood collection, and around 25 had tumor TCR-seq.

The research as a whole found: At 3 weeks after the start of treatment, tumor-associated TCR clones in peripheral blood had expanded more in patients with durable benefit (n of about 21, p = 0.022). Improved progression-free and overall survival was found to be associated with pretreatment peripheral blood TCR clonality below the median. Because of the small sample size (n ≈ 29) and the many exploratory analyses performed, the results are intended to be regarded as hypothesis-generating.

According to the study, the label for this sample's time point signals: pretreatment peripheral blood. The cohort comprised around 30 patients with locally advanced or metastatic urothelial carcinoma treated at Memorial Sloan Kettering on a trial protocol. Peripheral blood mononuclear cells were collected pretreatment and during treatment, at between 1 and 8 total time points per patient. The Qiagen DNeasy Blood extraction kit was used to purify genomic DNA from total PBMCs and from tumor samples. Collected pretreatment and during treatment, PBMCs were isolated and stored as previously described. Synthetic TCR analog templates were spiked into each PCR to estimate absolute template abundance from read counts. TCRbeta CDR3 regions were amplified from genomic DNA with bias-controlled V and J gene primers using the immunoSEQ assay. Sequencing of rearranged TCRbeta segments was done at approximately 20X coverage. For the original study's pipeline: Sequencing errors were corrected by clustering, and CDR3s were annotated against IMGT so that V, D and J genes could be assigned. Out-of-frame and stop-codon sequences were excluded, and only productive TCRbeta rearrangements were used in downstream analyses. Clonality was computed as one minus Shannon entropy normalized by the log of the number of unique productive sequences. Clones differing between time points or between blood and tumor were identified using Fisher's exact test with Benjamini-Hochberg correction, with an adjusted p below 0.01 applied as the threshold. Drawn from immuneACCESS, this table holds only the in-frame rearrangements with V and J called that TCRdb kept. Clones are partly lost; checked studies trace under half to an unresolved V gene and leave the rest unexplained. V and J calls plus clone size are reproduced from that table; the DNA served to infer D and trimming. The sample has around 40,000 clones on record, roughly nine tenths of them singletons. The ten largest clones add up to 11% of the sample.

The CDR3, cysteine through phenylalanine, is 16 amino acids long. Only the CDR3 region is kept as DNA, spanning 48 bases read in frame from base 1. V is pruned by 5 bases and J by 4 bases, leaving 14 bases of the junction without a gene match. Per the germline V gene (reference sequence), SEHNR is the CDR1 and FQNEAQ is the CDR2. Concerning this clone itself: It has no known antigen specificity. The record has no base qualities; no much larger clone is one base away.

Here the sequenced sample was PBMCs, taken around atezolizumab (anti-PD-L1) treatment. The chain joins TRBV7-9 to TRBJ2-7; TRBD1 lines up with 7 middle nucleotides. The receptor was derived from a woman aged 55-75 years with urothelial cancer. The DNA is as follows: TGTGCCAGCAGCGGCAGTGGGACAGTAGGCGAGTACGAGCAGTACTTC. It translates as CASSGSGTVGEYEQYF.